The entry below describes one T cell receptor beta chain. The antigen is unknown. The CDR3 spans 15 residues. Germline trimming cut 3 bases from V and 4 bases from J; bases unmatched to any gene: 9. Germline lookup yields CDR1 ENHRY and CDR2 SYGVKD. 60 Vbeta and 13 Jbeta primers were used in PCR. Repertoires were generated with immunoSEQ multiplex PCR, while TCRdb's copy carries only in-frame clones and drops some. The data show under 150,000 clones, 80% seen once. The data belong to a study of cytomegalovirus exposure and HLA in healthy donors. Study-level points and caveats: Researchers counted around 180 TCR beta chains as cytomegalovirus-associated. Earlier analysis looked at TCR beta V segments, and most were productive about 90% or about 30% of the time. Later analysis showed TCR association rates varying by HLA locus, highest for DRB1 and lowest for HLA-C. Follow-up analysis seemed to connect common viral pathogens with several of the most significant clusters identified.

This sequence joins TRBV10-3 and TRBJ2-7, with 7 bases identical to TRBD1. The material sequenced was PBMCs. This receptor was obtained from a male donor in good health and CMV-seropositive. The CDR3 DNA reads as TGTGCCATCAGTGATACGGCAGGGGGTAGTTACGAGCAGTACTTC. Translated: CAISDTAGGSYEQYF.